Sequencing of this TCR beta chain was carried out in a study of T cell responses to AZD1222 COVID-19 vaccine. Overall study context: Whether given at about 4 or about 12 weeks, second doses were pooled.

Findings and caveats of the study: Compared with day 0, the breadth and depth of the Spike-specific TCR repertoire rose significantly after two doses of AZD1222. Repertoires were sampled only after the peak T cell response. The reported proportion of spike-specific TCRs targeting unmutated variant regions was nearly half.

This clone was seen once. Its target is not known. Germline V gene sequence: CDR1 WSHSY, CDR2 SAAADI. V was pared by 3 bases and J by 4 bases, with 3 bases of the junction left unmatched. The CDR3 has 14 amino acids. TCRdb's copy holds only in-frame clones and misses some; the assay was immunoSEQ multiplex PCR. The profile shows 55,000 to 90,000 clones, over 80% of them singletons. The source material was peripheral blood, sampled on day 0 of AZD1222 vaccination. The origin of this receptor is an adult in good health. This chain links TRBV10-2 with TRBJ2-1, with TRBD2 identical over 7 bases. The CDR3 here is CASSDAGEYNEQFF. The CDR3 DNA follows: TGCGCCAGCAGTGACGCGGGGGAATACAATGAGCAGTTCTTC.